This passage covers 18 T cell receptor beta chains from one sample sequenced in a study of CXCR4 blockade with PD-1 therapy in pancreatic cancer. Sequencing used immunoSEQ multiplex PCR; TCRdb keeps in-frame clones, though not all of them. The sample records about 5,200 clones, less than 50% being singletons. The specimen sequenced was tumor tissue. The receptors derive from a human donor with pancreatic ductal adenocarcinoma.

The chain is built from TRBV6-8 and TRBJ2-5; weak D call: TRBD1 (6 bases). This CDR3 contains 14 residues. V was clipped by 6 bases and J by 1 base, with 12 bases between them. Germline V gene lookup returns CDR1 MNHGY and CDR2 SAAAGT. The DNA of the CDR3 is TGTGCCAGCAGGGGACACCTTCTCCAAGAGACCCAGTACTTC. Translated, it gives CASRGHLLQETQYF.

The table lists this clone with a few counts. This chain links TRBV18 with TRBJ2-1; TRBD2 is a possible D gene (5 bases). The CDR3 has 14 residues. CDR1 is KGHSH, CDR2 LQKENI, per germline. V was clipped by 3 bases and J by 5 bases, with 11 bases between them. CDR3 residues: CASSPADLDNEQFF. CDR3 DNA sequence: TGTGCCAGCTCACCGGCGGACTTGGACAATGAGCAGTTCTTC.

A few counts support this clone. V usage is TRBV15 and J usage is TRBJ2-7; 9 bases fit TRBD2. This CDR3 has 15 residues. In germline, CDR1 is LNHNV, CDR2 YYDKDF (reference sequence). The junction had 13 bases not matched to a gene; V was cut back by 6 bases and J by 7 bases. The CDR3: CATRASGNPVREQYF. In DNA form, the CDR3 reads TGTGCCACCAGAGCTAGCGGGAACCCGGTGAGGGAGCAGTACTTC.

This clone was recorded a few times. V usage is TRBV5-1 and J usage is TRBJ2-1; D may be TRBD2 (6 bases). The V gene's germline CDR1 is SGHRS and CDR2 YFSETQ. The CDR3 is made up of 14 amino acids. Trimming cost V 5 bases and J 12 bases, with 21 bases left between them. In DNA form, the CDR3 reads TGCGCCAGCAGTCCGGGGCAATTCGAGGGAGGGCAGTTCTTC. This sequence encodes CASSPGQFEGGQFF.

The chain links TRBV30 to TRBJ1-6, with D maybe TRBD1 (5 bases). Trimming removed 3 bases at V and 9 bases at J, with 21 bases between. Germline CDR1 GTSNPN, CDR2 SVGIG (reference sequence). The CDR3 runs 16 residues. Here the CDR3 reads CAWRREGPPQGSPLHF. DNA of the CDR3: TGTGCCTGGAGGCGCGAGGGGCCTCCCCAGGGTTCACCCCTCCACTTT.

This sequence joins TRBV19 and TRBJ2-7; no clear D. Trimming stripped 5 bases from V and 4 bases from J, with 6 bases between. The CDR3 is 11 amino acids. Germline loops: CDR1 LNHDA, CDR2 SQIVND (reference sequence). The CDR3 loop reads CASSGEYEQYF. In DNA form, the CDR3 reads TGTGCCAGTAGTGGGGAATACGAGCAGTACTTC.

The chain links TRBV30 to TRBJ2-5; TRBD1 agrees at 9 bases. CDR1 and CDR2 (germline): GTSNPN, SVGIG (reference sequence). There are 14 residues in the CDR3. V gave up 3 bases and J gave up 5 bases; unmatched junction bases: 7. The CDR3 DNA reads as TGTGCCTGGAGGAGGACAGGGGCCGAGGAGACCCAGTACTTC. This gives the protein CAWRRTGAEETQYF. Full variable domain (outside the CDR3, taken from reference TRBV30 and TRBJ2-5): SQTIHQWPATLVQPVGSPLSLECTVEGTSNPNLYWYRQAAGRGLQLLFYSVGIGQISSEVPQNLSASRPQDRQFILSSKKLLLSDSGFYLCAWRRTGAEETQYFGPGTRLLVL.

V and J are TRBV23-1 and TRBJ2-7, with 9 bases that match TRBD1. TRBV23-1 is noted as an ORF with a role that remains uncertain. This CDR3 has 16 amino acids. Trimming took 0 bases from V and 6 from J; bases not matched to a gene: 9. The CDR3 protein is CASSQSSGTGPGEQYF. The CDR3 DNA follows: TGCGCCAGCAGTCAATCATCCGGGACAGGGCCGGGCGAGCAGTACTTC.

As regards this clone: A read error may produce the germline difference seen at one junction end. The gene calls are TRBV6-4 and TRBJ2-7; maybe TRBD1 (6 bases). This CDR3 has 11 residues. Germline CDR1 is MRHNA and CDR2 is SNTAGT. The CDR3 region is CASSRGTPYQF. The CDR3 bases are TGTGCCAGCAGTCGAGGGACACCATACCAGTTC.

This clone was recorded a few times. J is TRBJ2-3 and V is TRBV6-8; 7 nucleotides match TRBD2. V shed 6 bases and J 1 base; nucleotides not matched to a gene: 4. The CDR3 is 14 amino acids. Germline V gene data show CDR1 as MNHGY and CDR2 as SAAAGT. The CDR3 DNA reads as TGTGCCAGCAGACAAAGCGGGGGCACAGATACGCAGTATTTT. Protein: CASRQSGGTDTQYF.

By share, this clone counts as medium-sized. The V gene is TRBV1, the J gene TRBJ2-1; whether TRBD2, the table's D call, matches the DNA was not checked. TRBV1 is flagged as a pseudogene. The CDR3 is made up of 17 amino acids. CDR3: CASSQELGLSTYNEQFF. As DNA, the CDR3 is TGCGCCAGCAGCCAAGAACTAGGGCTATCTACCTACAATGAGCAGTTCTTC.

The sample holds a few counts of this clone. The rearrangement uses TRBV11-3 and TRBJ2-2, with 8 bases fitting TRBD2. The germline CDR1 and CDR2 sequences are SGHNT and YENEEA. J gave up 3 bases and V 1 base, and 4 bases lay outside the gene matches. The CDR3 runs 16 residues. CDR3 DNA sequence: TGTGCCAGCAGCTTAGGCGGAGCGGGGGACACCGGGGAGCTGTTTTTT. Translation gives CASSLGGAGDTGELFF.

The V and J genes are TRBV28 and TRBJ2-3, with D hard to call. Looked up from germline, CDR1 is MDHEN and CDR2 is SYDVKM. This CDR3 contains 14 residues. Trimming took 3 bases from V and 2 from J, leaving 9 bases between them. The CDR3 reads CASSLWPNTDTQYF. DNA for the CDR3: TGTGCCAGCAGTTTGTGGCCGAACACAGATACGCAGTATTTT.

Here the CDR3 reads CASSFSTSGRGVKSETQYF. DNA of the CDR3: TGTGCCAGCAGCTTTTCAACTAGCGGGAGGGGAGTGAAGTCAGAGACCCAGTACTTC. This chain connects TRBV7-7 to TRBJ2-5; the match to TRBD2 covers 13 bases. The CDR3 loop spans 19 amino acids. V lost 3 bases and J lost 4; bases outside the gene matches: 14. The germline CDR1 and CDR2 sequences are SSHAT and FNYEAQ (reference sequence).

The chain employs TRBV14 and TRBJ2-7; D possibly matches TRBD1 or TRBD2 (5 bases each). The germline V and J ends were trimmed by 2 bases and 4 bases, with 12 bases remaining between them. CDR1 and CDR2 (germline): SGHDN, FVKESK. CDR3 length: 14 residues. The CDR3 DNA follows: TGTGCCAGCAGCCAAAGAGAGGGGAAATACGAGCAGTACTTC. Its translation is CASSQREGKYEQYF.

The chain combines TRBV18 with TRBJ1-4, with a tentative D call TRBD1 (5 bases). The CDR3 sequence is 12 residues long. Trimming pared 6 bases from V and 7 bases from J, leaving 9 bases between. Germline V CDR1 and CDR2: KGHSH, LQKENI. The CDR3 nucleotides read TGTGCCAGCTCCCGACAGAGTGAAAAACTGTTTTTT. Translating it yields CASSRQSEKLFF. Complete variable domain (other parts from reference TRBV18 and TRBJ1-4): NAGVMQNPRHLVRRRGQEARLRCSPMKGHSHVYWYRQLPEEGLKFMVYLQKENIIDESGMPKERFSAEFPKEGPSILRIQQVVRGDSAAYFCASSRQSEKLFFGSGTQLSVL.

This clone was recorded a few times. V gene TRBV9 combines with J gene TRBJ2-7; D is unresolved. Trimming cost V 5 bases and J 8 bases, with 14 bases left between them. The CDR3 is made up of 12 amino acids. The germline V gene encodes CDR1 SGDLS and CDR2 YYNGEE. CDR3 nucleotides: TGTGCCAGCAGTTGGTCCCAGTTTCAGCAGTACTTC. Encoded protein: CASSWSQFQQYF.

There are a few counts of this clone. The V call is TRBV19, the J call TRBJ2-1; D is unclear. This CDR3 has 18 amino acids. V was shortened by 3 bases and J by 0 bases, with 18 bases between the two germline ends. Germline assignment: CDR1 LNHDA and CDR2 SQIVND (reference sequence). This CDR3 reads CASSMSPPSRSSYNEQFF. CDR3 nucleotide sequence: TGTGCCAGTAGTATGAGTCCACCTTCGAGGAGCTCCTACAATGAGCAGTTCTTC. Drawing the rest from reference TRBV19 and TRBJ2-1, the complete variable domain is DGGITQSPKYLFRKEGQNVTLSCEQNLNHDAMYWYRQDPGQGLRLIYYSQIVNDFQKGDIAEGYSVSREKKESFPLTVTSAQKNPTAFYLCASSMSPPSRSSYNEQFFGPGTRLTVL.